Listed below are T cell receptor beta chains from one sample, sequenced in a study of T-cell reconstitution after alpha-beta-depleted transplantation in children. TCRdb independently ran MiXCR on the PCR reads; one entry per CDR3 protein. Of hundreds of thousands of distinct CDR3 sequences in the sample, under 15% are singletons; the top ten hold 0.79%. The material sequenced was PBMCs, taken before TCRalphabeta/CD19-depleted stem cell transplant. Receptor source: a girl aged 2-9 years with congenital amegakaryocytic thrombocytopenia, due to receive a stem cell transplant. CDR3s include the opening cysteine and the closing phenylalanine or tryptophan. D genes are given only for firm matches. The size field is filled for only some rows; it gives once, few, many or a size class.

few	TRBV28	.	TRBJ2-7	TGTGCCAGCAGTTTGGGGGCCGGGGGCTTCCGCTCCTACGAGCAGTACTTC	CASSLGAGGFRSYEQYF
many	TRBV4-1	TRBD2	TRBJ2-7	TGCGCCAGCAGCCATGAGGCGGGAGGAAGCTTCGAGCAGTACTTC	CASSHEAGGSFEQYF
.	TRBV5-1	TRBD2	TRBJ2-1	TGCGCCAGCAGCCCCGAACCGGGACTAGCGGGAAGGAATGAGCAGTTCTTC	CASSPEPGLAGRNEQFF
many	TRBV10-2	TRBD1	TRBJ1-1	TGCGCCAGCAGAGGGACAGGGGAAGAAGCTTTCTTT	CASRGTGEEAFF
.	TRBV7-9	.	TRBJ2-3	TGTGCCAGCAGCCCCCCTCAAGTGAACACAGATACGCAGTATTTT	CASSPPQVNTDTQYF
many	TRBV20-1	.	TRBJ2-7	TGCAGTGCTTTTTTACGTTCCTCCTACGAGCAGTACTTC	CSAFLRSSYEQYF
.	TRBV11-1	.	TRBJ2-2	TGTGCCAGCAGCAAACCCCGGGAGACTAGGGAGAACACCGGGGAGCTGTTTTTT	CASSKPRETRENTGELFF
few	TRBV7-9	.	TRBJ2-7	TGTGCCACCAGCCGAGGGGGAACCTACGAGCAGTACTTC	CATSRGGTYEQYF
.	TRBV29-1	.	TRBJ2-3	TGCAGCGTTGATCGGGACTCCACGGGGATGGGTACGCAGTATTTT	CSVDRDSTGMGTQYF
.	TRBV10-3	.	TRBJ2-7	TGTGCCATCAGTGACACGTCTCAGGGCGAGCAGTACTTC	CAISDTSQGEQYF
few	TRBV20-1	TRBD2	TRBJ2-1	TGCTGTGCTAGCGTCCTAGATAGCGGGATCTCCTACAATGAGCAGTTCTTC	CCASVLDSGISYNEQFF
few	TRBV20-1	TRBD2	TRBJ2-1	TGCAGTGCGATACGGGAGGGCCTTGGGAATGAGCAGTTCTTC	CSAIREGLGNEQFF
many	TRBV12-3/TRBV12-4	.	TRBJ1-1	TGTGCCAGCAGTTTAGACAGGCGCTGGAACACTGAAGCTTTCTTT	CASSLDRRWNTEAFF
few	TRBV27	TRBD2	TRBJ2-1	TGTGCCAGCAGTAAAATACGTGGACTAGCGGGAAACAATGAGCAGTTCTTC	CASSKIRGLAGNNEQFF
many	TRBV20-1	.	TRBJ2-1	TGCAGTGCGGACCCGGGGAGTGAGCAGTTCTTC	CSADPGSEQFF
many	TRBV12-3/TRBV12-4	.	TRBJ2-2	TGTGCCAGCAGTTTGTACGGCACCGGGGAGCTGTTTTTT	CASSLYGTGELFF
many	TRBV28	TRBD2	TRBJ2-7	TGTGCCAGCAGCTCACTAGCGGGATTGGCCCCTTACGAGCAGTACTTC	CASSSLAGLAPYEQYF
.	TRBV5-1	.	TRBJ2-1	TGCGCCAGCAGCTTGATAAATCTTGGGGACTCAAACAATGAGCAGTTCTTC	CASSLINLGDSNNEQFF
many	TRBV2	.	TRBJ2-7	TGTGCCAGCAGTGAAGCTGCTGCAGGGTCCTACGAGCAGTACTTC	CASSEAAAGSYEQYF
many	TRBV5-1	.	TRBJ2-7	TGCGCCAGCAGCTTGGGCGAGACTACTAAATACGAGCAGTACTTC	CASSLGETTKYEQYF
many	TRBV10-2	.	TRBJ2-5	TGCGCCAGCAGTGAATACTTCCCCCGAGGAAAGGAGACCCAGTACTTC	CASSEYFPRGKETQYF
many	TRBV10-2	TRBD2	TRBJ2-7	TGCGCCAGCAGTACAGCGGGGACCTACGAGCAGTACTTC	CASSTAGTYEQYF
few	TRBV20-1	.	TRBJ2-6	TGCAGTGCTCCTGAATCCTCTGGGGCCAACGTCCTGACTTTC	CSAPESSGANVLTF
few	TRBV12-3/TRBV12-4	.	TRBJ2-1	TGTGCCAGCAGTTTGCTCGGGGAAACGGGGATGGAGCAGTTCTTC	CASSLLGETGMEQFF
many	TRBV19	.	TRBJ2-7	TGTGCCAGTAGTATCCCAGGGAACGAGCAGTACTTC	CASSIPGNEQYF
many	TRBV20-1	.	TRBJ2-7	TGCAGTGCTAGACACACCGGGAACTTCTACGAGCAGTACTTC	CSARHTGNFYEQYF
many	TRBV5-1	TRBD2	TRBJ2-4	TGCGCCAGCAGACTAGCGGGAGCCAAAAACATTCAGTACTTC	CASRLAGAKNIQYF